This note documents a single T cell receptor beta chain sequence. Its antigen remains unknown. TCRdb reprocessed the RT-PCR reads via MiXCR and lists one record per CDR3 protein. The table lists 150,000 to 200,000 distinct CDR3 sequences, 9.5% to 12% of them singletons. With V trimmed by 0 bases and J by 2 bases, 6 bases remained unmatched. Per the germline V gene, CDR1 is LGHDT and CDR2 is YNNKEL (reference sequence). This CDR3 comprises 16 residues. The sample comes from a study of response to subunit inactivated influenza vaccine. General study findings and limits: Seasonal influenza vaccination, on each occasion, was suggested by the authors to recruit few new T cells.

Material: CD8+ T cells sorted from PBMCs, obtained less than 25 months after vaccination. J is TRBJ2-5 and V is TRBV3-1; 7 positions match TRBD1. The source is a man aged 45 to 75 who received an inactivated influenza vaccine. The CDR3 region is CASSQDWVRGQETQYF. For the CDR3, the DNA is TGTGCCAGCAGCCAAGATTGGGTCAGGGGGCAAGAGACCCAGTACTTC.